These 25 T cell receptor beta chains share one sample of origin, sequenced in a study of human T cells and chemical hapten exposure. Using its own MiXCR run on the RACE reads, TCRdb lists one record per CDR3 protein. The sample carries around 82,000 distinct CDR3 sequences, less than 8.5% recorded once. This sample's time point: patch test 2, 6 weeks after DPC sensitization. Treatment here: therapeutic diphenylcyclopropenone sensitization with weekly scalp DPC. The sequencing here drew on whole blood, taken in connection with sensitization to the hapten diphenylcyclopropenone (DPC). Source of these receptors: a woman aged 30 to 39 with alopecia areata. Some clones in this sample may be carry-over from other donors' samples.

The chain combines TRBV12-3 or TRBV12-4 with TRBJ1-1, with D perhaps TRBD1 (6 bases). The CDR3 covers 14 residues. Trimming left V 7 bases short and J 1 base short, with 13 bases between. CDR3 bases: TGTGCCAGCACCTCCGGGACACCGAACACTGAAGCTTTCTTT. This gives the protein CASTSGTPNTEAFF.

This clonotype was recorded many times. The chain has TRBV10-3 and TRBJ2-5, with 7 positions matching TRBD2. Germline loops: CDR1 ENHRY, CDR2 SYGVKD. After removal of 5 bases from V and 4 bases from J, the junction contained 7 bases not matched to a gene. CDR3 length equals 14 residues. The CDR3 nucleotides read TGTGCCATCAGTAGGGACTTAGCGGGAGAGACCCAGTACTTC. This gives the protein CAISRDLAGETQYF.

This clonotype occurred a few times. An end of the junction does not agree with germline; a read error may underlie this. The gene calls are TRBV12-3 or TRBV12-4 and TRBJ1-1; 10 bases are shared with TRBD1. This CDR3 has 16 amino acids. CDR3 bases: TGTGCCAGCACTTTACGGGGGACAGGGGATTCAGGTGAAGCTTTCTTT. Amino acids: CASTLRGTGDSGEAFF.

In this sample, this clonotype turned up a few times. The rearrangement uses TRBV12-3 or TRBV12-4 and TRBJ2-3; 9 bases agree with TRBD1. V lost 3 bases, J lost 6 bases, and 7 bases stayed unmatched. This CDR3 has 15 residues. The CDR3 reads CASSFRTGAHDTQYF. In DNA, the CDR3 is TGTGCCAGCAGTTTCAGGACAGGGGCCCACGATACGCAGTATTTT.

Remarks on this clonotype: A much more abundant neighbour one base away suggests this may be a read error. The CDR3 sequence is CASGSGTGSSYNSPLNF. CDR3 sequence (DNA): TGTGCTAGTGGTTCCGGGACAGGGAGCTCCTATAATTCACCCCTCAACTTT. This sequence joins TRBV12-5 and TRBJ1-6; 9 bases match TRBD1. The CDR3 sequence is 17 residues long. The germline V gene encodes CDR1 LGHNT and CDR2 FRNRAP.

The genes are TRBV6-1 and TRBJ2-7, with D unresolved. Trimming pared 7 bases from V and 5 bases from J, leaving 6 bases between. The CDR3 contains 10 residues. Germline V CDR1 and CDR2: MNHNS, SASEGT. The CDR3 protein is CASTHHEQYF. The CDR3 DNA reads as TGTGCCAGCACACACCACGAGCAGTACTTC.

The chain employs TRBV6-5 and TRBJ1-5, with unresolved D. Germline V CDR1 and CDR2: MNHEY, SVGAGI. Trimming took 5 bases from V and 1 from J, leaving 9 bases between them. This CDR3 spans 14 amino acids. CDR3 in DNA: TGTGCCAGCAGTCCGCCAGGCAGCAATCAGCCCCAGCATTTT. This gives the protein CASSPPGSNQPQHF.

This clonotype was found a few times. The chain couples TRBV12-3 or TRBV12-4 to TRBJ1-1, with D uncertain. This CDR3 is 14 amino acids long. Deletions cut 3 bases from V and 1 base from J, with 9 bases between. CDR3 nucleotides: TGTGCCAGCAGTTTGGACTGGAAGAACACTGAAGCTTTCTTT. It codes for CASSLDWKNTEAFF.

This clonotype was seen at least ten times. The gene calls are TRBV19 and TRBJ2-3, with 8 positions matching TRBD1. The V gene's germline CDR1 is LNHDA and CDR2 SQIVND (reference sequence). J lost 3 bases, V lost 2 bases, and 1 base had no gene match. The CDR3 consists of 14 residues. CDR3 loop: CASSIRTGTDTQYF. The CDR3 DNA reads as TGTGCCAGTAGTATAAGGACAGGGACAGATACGCAGTATTTT.

This clonotype was seen repeatedly, ten times or more. V and J are TRBV29-1 and TRBJ1-4; perhaps TRBD1 as D (5 bases). V lost 3 bases, J lost 8 bases, and 13 bases lay in between. The CDR3 totals 13 residues. Germline CDR1 is SQVTM and CDR2 is ANQGSEA. CDR3 amino acids: CSVDEAGSEKLFF. The CDR3 coding sequence is TGCAGCGTTGATGAGGCAGGGAGCGAAAAACTGTTTTTT.

This chain connects TRBV6-5 to TRBJ1-1; 9 bases line up with TRBD1. Germline CDR1 MNHEY, CDR2 SVGAGI. Trimming removed 4 bases from V and 4 bases from J; junction bases left unmatched: 4. CDR3 length: 14 amino acids. CDR3 sequence reads: CASSSGQGTTEAFF. For the CDR3, the DNA is TGTGCCAGCAGTTCCGGACAGGGGACCACTGAAGCTTTCTTT.

This clonotype was seen at least ten times. This rearrangement joins TRBV5-5 to TRBJ1-5, with D uncertain. The V gene lost 4 bases and the J gene lost 1 base, with 12 bases spanning the gap. Germline V gene sequence: CDR1 SGHKS, CDR2 YYEKEE (reference sequence). This CDR3 is 15 amino acids long. CDR3 region: CASSETDESNQPQHF. The DNA for the CDR3 is TGTGCCAGCAGCGAAACGGACGAGAGCAATCAGCCCCAGCATTTT.

This clonotype was found a few times. The chain links TRBV12-3 or TRBV12-4 to TRBJ1-1; a possible D gene is TRBD1 (5 bases). V was pared by 2 bases and J by 5 bases, with 9 bases between. The CDR3 covers 13 residues. DNA of the CDR3: TGTGCCAGCAGTTTAATCGAGGGGACTGAAGCTTTCTTT. As protein: CASSLIEGTEAFF.

This clonotype turned up a few times. The rearrangement joins TRBV19 to TRBJ1-6; D is perhaps TRBD1 (5 bases). Trimming left V 4 bases short and J 10 bases short, with 20 bases between. The CDR3 spans 16 residues. The V gene's germline CDR1 is LNHDA and CDR2 SQIVND (reference sequence). The CDR3 coding sequence is TGTGCCAGTAGTACCACCACCGTCAGGGTAGGATCACCCCTCCACTTT. This encodes CASSTTTVRVGSPLHF.

This clonotype appeared many times. The rearrangement uses TRBV12-3 or TRBV12-4 and TRBJ1-1; TRBD1 is a possible D gene (6 bases). Trimming removed 4 bases from V and 5 bases from J, with 14 bases in between. This CDR3 has 14 residues. The CDR3 is CASSSTRGRTEAFF. CDR3 bases: TGTGCCAGCAGTTCGACCCGGGGGCGGACTGAAGCTTTCTTT.

Points on this clonotype: At one of its ends the junction is not consistent with the germline gene, which may arise from a read error. The gene calls are TRBV15 and TRBJ1-4; TRBD1 matches at 7 bases. Germline CDR1 reads LNHNV; CDR2 reads YYDKDF (reference sequence). CDR3 length equals 15 residues. CDR3 in amino acids: CATGRVDRPNEKLFF. DNA for the CDR3: TGTGCCACCGGCAGAGTGGACAGGCCTAATGAAAAACTGTTTTTT. Based on the CDR3 plus reference TRBV15 and TRBJ1-4, the full variable domain is DAMVIQNPRYQVTQFGKPVTLSCSQTLNHNVMYWYQQKSSQAPKLLFHYYDKDFNNEADTPDNFQSRRPNTSFCFLDIRSPGLGDTAMYLCATGRVDRPNEKLFFGSGTQLSVL.

This clonotype was detected ten times or more. The chain employs TRBV12-3 or TRBV12-4 and TRBJ1-2, with D unresolved. The CDR3 length is 14 residues. Trimming stripped 6 bases from V and 3 bases from J, with 14 bases between. CDR3 region: CASSHHWTHYGYTF. The CDR3 region has the DNA TGTGCCAGCAGCCACCACTGGACGCACTATGGCTACACCTTC.

This clonotype was seen at least ten times. The CDR3 region is CASSLQGKGGEQFF. The CDR3 nucleotides read TGTGCCAGCAGTTTACAGGGGAAGGGAGGTGAGCAGTTCTTC. The chain links TRBV12-3 or TRBV12-4 to TRBJ2-1; D could derive from TRBD1 or TRBD2 (6 bases each). V gave up 2 bases and J gave up 9 bases, with 14 bases separating them. CDR3 length: 14 amino acids.

This clonotype has ten or more counts. This chain connects TRBV12-3 or TRBV12-4 to TRBJ2-7; the D gene is possibly TRBD1 (7 bases). Trimming stripped 8 bases from V and 7 bases from J, with 15 bases between. This CDR3 region has 12 residues. The CDR3 bases are TGTGCCAGCGAAGACAGGGCGGGGGAGCAGTACTTC. It translates to CASEDRAGEQYF.

A remark on this clonotype: A junction end diverges from the germline sequence, so it may reflect a read error. V usage is TRBV27 and J usage is TRBJ1-2, with D hard to call. Germline V gives CDR1 MNHEY, CDR2 SMNVEV (reference sequence). This CDR3 contains 14 residues. CDR3: CASSPRSGVVGYNF. The CDR3 DNA reads TGTGCCAGCAGTCCCCGGAGCGGGGTAGTCGGCTACAACTTC.

The sample holds many counts of this clonotype. The V and J genes are TRBV9 and TRBJ1-6, with a tentative D call TRBD1 (5 bases). Trimming stripped 0 bases from V and 9 bases from J, with 13 bases between. The length of the CDR3 is 15 residues. Germline V gives CDR1 SGDLS, CDR2 YYNGEE. This chain's CDR3 is CASSVGSSGSSPLHF. CDR3 sequence (DNA): TGTGCCAGCAGCGTAGGGTCCTCAGGGTCTTCACCCCTCCACTTT.

This clonotype showed up many times. The genes are TRBV24-1 and TRBJ2-3, with 8 bases that match TRBD1. CDR1 is KGHDR and CDR2 is SFDVKD in the germline V gene. CDR3 length equals 15 residues. The junction had 10 bases not matched to a gene; V was cut back by 8 bases and J by 4 bases. CDR3 amino acids: CATISTGDQADTQYF. The CDR3 region has the DNA TGTGCCACCATTTCGACAGGGGATCAAGCAGATACGCAGTATTTT.

This clonotype has at least ten counts. The J gene is TRBJ2-7, the V gene TRBV2; D possibly corresponds to TRBD1 (6 bases). Between the trimmed V and J ends, which lost 1 base and 5 bases, there was a span of 12 bases. Looked up from germline, CDR1 is SNHLY and CDR2 is FYNNEI. The CDR3 is made up of 14 amino acids. CDR3 region: CASSEDAGVNEQYF. CDR3 coding DNA: TGTGCCAGCAGTGAAGACGCAGGGGTGAACGAGCAGTACTTC. The full variable domain, rest sourced from reference TRBV2 and TRBJ2-7, is EPEVTQTPSHQVTQMGQEVILRCVPISNHLYFYWYRQILGQKVEFLVSFYNNEISEKSEIFDDQFSVERPDGSNFTLKIRSTKLEDSAMYFCASSEDAGVNEQYFGPGTRLTVT.

This clonotype was found a few times. The chain employs TRBV6-5 and TRBJ1-6, with TRBD1 identical over 8 bases. This CDR3 is built from 14 residues. CDR1 is MNHEY, CDR2 SVGAGI, per germline. With 8 bases clipped from V and 5 bases from J, the junction kept 5 bases outside the gene matches. This CDR3 reads CASRRGQDNSPLHF. The CDR3 region has the DNA TGTGCCAGCCGACGGGGACAGGATAATTCACCCCTCCACTTT.

This clonotype was picked up many times. V gene TRBV18 combines with J gene TRBJ2-5; possible D gene TRBD2, 5 bases. The V end was cut by 6 bases, the J end by 2 bases, with 10 bases between. Germline lookup yields CDR1 KGHSH and CDR2 LQKENI. This CDR3 comprises 13 residues. The CDR3 nucleotides are TGTGCCAGCTCGTACACTAGGCAAGAGACCCAGTACTTC. Protein: CASSYTRQETQYF.